This T cell receptor (beta chain) was captured by sequencing in a study of post-analysis software for immune sequencing data. Study conclusions and caveats: In patients, about 5 TRBV segments were more frequent than in controls, with TRBV5-6, TRBV5-1 and TRBV20-1 among them. Significantly lower normalized Chao1 diversity was found in patients with multiple sclerosis relative to controls. By F measure, strong co-clustering occurred among samples prepared in the same batch.

The CDR3 is 12 amino acids. V gave up 5 bases and J gave up 3 bases, with 8 bases separating them. Germline V lookup: CDR1 MNHEY, CDR2 SVGEGT. This clonotype has ten or more counts. Its matching antigen is unknown. The TCR beta cDNA libraries contained unique molecular identifiers. TCRdb re-called the PCR reads with MiXCR, one entry per CDR3 protein. The top ten hold around 0.6% of the sample, which has hundreds of thousands of distinct CDR3 sequences, roughly 27% seen once. Sequencing was performed on blood. The sequence was obtained from a girl aged 10 to 17 with multiple sclerosis. The V and J genes are TRBV6-2 or TRBV6-3 and TRBJ2-7, with D unclear. This chain's CDR3 is CASSPPVYEQYF. DNA of the CDR3: TGTGCCAGCAGTCCGCCGGTCTACGAGCAGTACTTC.